The 32 T cell receptor beta chains listed next were all sequenced from one sample in a study of blood T cell repertoires in COVID-19. Method: immunoSEQ multiplex PCR; TCRdb's copy keeps in-frame clones and lacks some. The data show about 300,000 clones, roughly nine tenths seen once. The sample taken for sequencing was PBMCs or T cells enriched from blood (not recorded which). These receptors were collected from a woman between 50 and 59 years old who had been exposed to COVID-19.

V gene TRBV5-1 combines with J gene TRBJ2-5; TRBD2 agrees at 10 bases. The V segment lost 2 bases and the J segment 9 bases; nucleotides outside the gene matches: 4. The CDR3 contains 13 residues. Germline lookup yields CDR1 SGHRS and CDR2 YFSETQ. CDR3 region: CASSFLSGGPQYF. The CDR3 coding sequence is TGCGCCAGCAGCTTCCTTAGCGGGGGGCCCCAGTACTTC.

The chain couples TRBV7-9 to TRBJ1-2; 8 positions match TRBD1. Trimming cost V 5 bases and J 7 bases; bases outside gene matches: 6. This CDR3 spans 13 amino acids. CDR1 is SEHNR and CDR2 is FQNEAQ in the germline V gene (reference sequence). The DNA of the CDR3 is TGTGCCAGCAGCCTGGACAGGGTTGGTGGCTACACCTTC. It yields the protein CASSLDRVGGYTF.

This clone was detected once. This sequence joins TRBV6-5 and TRBJ2-7, with 11 bases aligning to TRBD2. This CDR3 comprises 15 residues. V lost 1 base, J lost 2 bases, and 1 base stayed unmatched. Germline V gene data show CDR1 as MNHEY and CDR2 as SVGAGI. The CDR3 coding sequence is TGTGCCAGCAGTTACTTAGCGGGGGGGCCCTACGAGCAGTACTTC. Its translation: CASSYLAGGPYEQYF.

This chain links TRBV20-1 with TRBJ2-7; possible D gene TRBD2, 6 bases. The CDR3 spans 11 residues. The germline V gene has CDR1 DFQATT and CDR2 SNEGSKA (reference sequence). Trimming shortened V by 5 bases and J by 6 bases, and 11 bases separated the two germline ends. The CDR3 here is CSASQGGEQYF. CDR3 in DNA: TGCAGTGCTTCGCAGGGAGGCGAGCAGTACTTC.

CDR3 nucleotides: TGTGCCAGCAGCCCCGGGGGGGGGCGGACTGAAGCTTTCTTT. This encodes CASSPGGGRTEAFF. The chain recombines TRBV5-4 with TRBJ1-1; tentative D call: TRBD1 (6 bases). The CDR3 consists of 14 residues. Trimming cost V 4 bases and J 5 bases, with 15 bases left between them. Germline V gene sequence: CDR1 SGHNT, CDR2 YYREEE (reference sequence).

V and J are TRBV30 and TRBJ2-3, with 14 bases aligning to TRBD2. CDR1 GTSNPN and CDR2 SVGIG come from the germline V gene (reference sequence). V lost 3 bases and J lost 0; bases outside the gene matches: 2. The CDR3 totals 16 residues. The CDR3: CAWRGLAGGSTDTQYF. The CDR3 DNA is TGTGCCTGGAGAGGACTAGCGGGGGGCAGCACAGATACGCAGTATTTT.

The rearrangement joins TRBV5-5 to TRBJ1-2; D may be TRBD1 (5 bases). Trimming removed 2 bases at V and 1 base at J, with 9 bases between. Per germline, CDR1 SGHKS and CDR2 YYEKEE (reference sequence). This CDR3 region has 14 residues. This CDR3 reads CASSLTQGNYGYTF. Here the CDR3 DNA reads TGTGCCAGCAGCTTAACCCAGGGTAACTATGGCTACACCTTC.

This clone was counted once. The chain links TRBV5-4 to TRBJ2-7; TRBD1 aligns across 10 bases. Germline CDR1 reads SGHNT; CDR2 reads YYREEE (reference sequence). This CDR3 spans 15 amino acids. Unmatched junction bases numbered 8, after V lost 4 bases and J lost 4 bases. CDR3 sequence reads: CASSHERDRGYEQYF. The CDR3 nucleotides read TGTGCCAGCAGCCACGAACGGGACAGGGGTTACGAGCAGTACTTC.

CDR3 bases: TGTGCCAGTAGTATAGTGGGAGGGGTCAATCAGCCCCAGCATTTT. It yields the protein CASSIVGGVNQPQHF. V usage is TRBV19 and J usage is TRBJ1-5; D is possibly TRBD1 (5 bases). The CDR3 is 15 residues long. Per the germline V gene, CDR1 is LNHDA and CDR2 is SQIVND (reference sequence). The germline V and J ends were trimmed by 1 base and 3 bases, with 10 bases remaining between them.

The sample holds one count of this clone. The chain employs TRBV9 and TRBJ1-3; 7 bases line up with TRBD1. V trimming: 3 bases; J trimming: 5 bases; junction bases outside the gene matches: 11. Per germline, CDR1 SGDLS and CDR2 YYNGEE. CDR3 length equals 16 residues. The CDR3 spells CASSEYRGGLRNTIYF. CDR3 in DNA: TGTGCCAGCAGCGAATACAGGGGAGGTTTGAGAAACACCATATATTTT.

The chain recombines TRBV7-9 with TRBJ1-5; D is unclear. In germline, CDR1 is SEHNR, CDR2 FQNEAQ (reference sequence). With 0 bases removed from V and 7 bases from J, the gap between germline ends came to 4 bases. This CDR3 spans 12 amino acids. Written as DNA, the CDR3 is TGTGCCAGCAGCTTAGCTGGCCAGCCCCAGCATTTT. This gives the protein CASSLAGQPQHF.

The rearrangement uses TRBV4-2 and TRBJ2-5; TRBD2 matches at 7 bases. The CDR3 consists of 14 residues. V trimming: 1 base; J trimming: 5 bases; junction bases outside the gene matches: 4. The germline gives CDR1 LGHNA, CDR2 YNFKEQ. CDR3: CASSQGTRDETQYF. In nucleotides, the CDR3 is TGTGCCAGCAGCCAAGGGACTAGAGATGAGACCCAGTACTTC.

J is TRBJ2-1 and V is TRBV19; a possible D gene is TRBD2 (6 bases). The ends were cut back, 3 bases at V and 5 bases at J, with 20 bases in the middle. Germline loops: CDR1 LNHDA, CDR2 SQIVND (reference sequence). This CDR3 is built from 17 residues. The CDR3 loop is CASSIVGWVRGNNEQFF. As DNA, the CDR3 is TGTGCCAGTAGTATCGTCGGTTGGGTGCGGGGTAACAATGAGCAGTTCTTC.

The chain couples TRBV14 to TRBJ1-2; 10 positions match TRBD1. CDR1 and CDR2 (germline): SGHDN, FVKESK. The V segment lost 4 bases and the J segment 4 bases; nucleotides outside the gene matches: 3. The CDR3 is 14 amino acids. In DNA form, the CDR3 reads TGTGCCAGCAGCCGCGGACAGGGGGGCTATGGCTACACCTTC. Amino acid sequence: CASSRGQGGYGYTF. The variable domain in full, completed from reference TRBV14 and TRBJ1-2, reads EAGVTQFPSHSVIEKGQTVTLRCDPISGHDNLYWYRRVMGKEIKFLLHFVKESKQDESGMPNNRFLAERTGGTYSTLKVQPAELEDSGVYFCASSRGQGGYGYTFGSGTRLTVV.

This chain joins TRBV19 and TRBJ1-1; 9 bases line up with TRBD1. V shed 1 base and J 1 base; nucleotides not matched to a gene: 4. Germline values: CDR1 LNHDA, CDR2 SQIVND (reference sequence). The CDR3 totals 16 residues. The CDR3 loop reads CASSIAGTGWNTEAFF. In DNA form, the CDR3 reads TGTGCCAGTAGTATAGCCGGGACAGGGTGGAACACTGAAGCTTTCTTT.

The chain has TRBV12-3 or TRBV12-4 and TRBJ2-7, with D perhaps TRBD2 (6 bases). The CDR3 loop spans 12 amino acids. V dropped 3 bases and J dropped 6 bases, with 9 bases sitting between them. The CDR3 region is CASSFGGSEQYF. The CDR3 DNA reads as TGTGCCAGCAGTTTCGGAGGGTCCGAGCAGTACTTC.

V is TRBV3-1 (or the pseudogene TRBV3-2) and J is TRBJ2-1; the match to TRBD1 covers 8 bases. The germline CDR1 and CDR2 sequences are LGHDT and YNNKEL (reference sequence). The CDR3 consists of 15 residues. V shed 6 bases, J shed 6 bases, and the junction held 10 bases outside the gene matches. CDR3 in amino acids: CASRPAGTGTNEQFF. CDR3 DNA: TGTGCCAGCAGACCCGCCGGGACAGGTACCAATGAGCAGTTCTTC.

The V call is TRBV28, the J call TRBJ1-1; D is unclear. This CDR3 spans 11 amino acids. Germline loops: CDR1 MDHEN, CDR2 SYDVKM. V lost 4 bases to trimming and J lost 4 bases, with 4 bases between them. CDR3 coding DNA: TGTGCCAGCAGTTCCCTCACTGAAGCTTTCTTT. It encodes CASSSLTEAFF.

J is TRBJ2-1 and V is TRBV11-3; TRBD1 agrees at 9 bases. With V trimmed by 1 base and J by 0 bases, 10 bases remained unmatched. This CDR3 is 19 amino acids long. CDR1 is SGHNT and CDR2 is YENEEA in the germline V gene. The CDR3 nucleotides are TGTGCCAGCAGCTTAGGACGGGTGGACAGGGGTCCCTCCTACAATGAGCAGTTCTTC. Its protein is CASSLGRVDRGPSYNEQFF.

This chain uses TRBV2 with TRBJ1-2; D unclear. Deletions cut 3 bases from V and 2 bases from J, with 10 bases between. The CDR3 runs to 14 residues. Germline CDR1 SNHLY, CDR2 FYNNEI. The CDR3, as DNA: TGTGCCAGCAGTGATTCTCCGGTAAACTATGGCTACACCTTC. Amino acid sequence: CASSDSPVNYGYTF.

The chain employs TRBV6-2 or TRBV6-3 and TRBJ2-5, with a possible D match to TRBD2 (6 bases). With 1 base removed from V and 5 bases from J, the gap between germline ends came to 8 bases. CDR1 MNHEY and CDR2 SVGEGT come from the germline V gene. The CDR3 is 13 amino acids. The CDR3 here is CASSYWGRETQYF. In nucleotides, the CDR3 is TGTGCCAGCAGTTACTGGGGGAGGGAGACCCAGTACTTC.

V usage is TRBV7-9 and J usage is TRBJ2-2; 8 bases map to TRBD1. Per the germline V gene, CDR1 is SEHNR and CDR2 is FQNEAQ (reference sequence). The J segment lost 6 bases and the V segment lost 2 bases, leaving 14 bases of the junction unmatched. This CDR3 contains 18 residues. The CDR3 is CASSLLSLQQGVAGELFF. For the CDR3, the DNA is TGTGCCAGCAGCTTATTATCGCTTCAACAGGGGGTCGCCGGGGAGCTGTTTTTT. The full variable domain, with the rest looked up from reference TRBV7-9 and TRBJ2-2, is DTGVSQNPRHKITKRGQNVTFRCDPISEHNRLYWYRQTLGQGPEFLTYFQNEAQLEKSRLLSDRFSAERPKGSFSTLEIQRTEQGDSAMYLCASSLLSLQQGVAGELFFGEGSRLTVL.

CDR3 loop: CASTGVYGYTF. The CDR3 region has the DNA TGTGCCAGCACGGGGGTCTATGGCTACACCTTC. This rearrangement joins TRBV2 to TRBJ1-2, with a possible D match to TRBD1 (5 bases). The germline V gene encodes CDR1 SNHLY and CDR2 FYNNEI. This CDR3 has 11 amino acids. V was shortened by 7 bases and J by 4 bases, with 7 bases between the two germline ends.

This clone was seen a single time. The chain carries TRBV10-3 and TRBJ2-3; 7 nucleotides align to TRBD1. Per germline, CDR1 ENHRY and CDR2 SYGVKD. The CDR3 is 17 amino acids. Losses at the gene ends were 0 bases for V and 6 bases for J; bases not matched to a gene: 12. The CDR3 DNA reads as TGTGCCATCAGTGAGTCGGGGGATACGGGACAGAGGGATACGCAGTATTTT. Protein: CAISESGDTGQRDTQYF.

V gene TRBV2 combines with J gene TRBJ1-1; D not certain. Trimming took off 6 bases at V and 6 bases at J, with 14 bases between the two ends. The CDR3 is 13 amino acids. Germline V gene data show CDR1 as SNHLY and CDR2 as FYNNEI. For the CDR3, the DNA is TGTGCCAGCAGCCTATTCCTACGCGCTGAAGCTTTCTTT. It encodes CASSLFLRAEAFF.

The chain is built from TRBV6-2 or TRBV6-3 and TRBJ1-1; D uncertain. Germline V lookup: CDR1 MNHEY, CDR2 SVGEGT. The CDR3 contains 13 residues. Trimming left V 4 bases short and J 6 bases short, with 12 bases between. In nucleotides, the CDR3 is TGTGCCAGCAGTTCCTCCGGGATATCTGAAGCTTTCTTT. This encodes CASSSSGISEAFF.

This clone was seen a few times. The gene calls are TRBV7-9 and TRBJ2-2, with a possible D match to TRBD1 (5 bases). CDR1 is SEHNR and CDR2 is FQNEAQ in the germline V gene (reference sequence). The V end lost 6 bases, the J end lost 7 bases, and 9 bases lay between the germline ends. CDR3 length: 12 residues. The DNA of the CDR3 is TGTGCCAGCAGAGGGGTTGACGGGGAGCTGTTTTTT. Translation: CASRGVDGELFF.

Here the CDR3 DNA reads TGTGCCTGTACGCGGGTTATGAACACTGAAGCTTTCTTT. Its translation: CACTRVMNTEAFF. The rearrangement uses TRBV12-3 or TRBV12-4 and TRBJ1-1; D is ambiguous. Deletions cut 11 bases from V and 0 bases from J, with 13 bases between. The CDR3 contains 13 residues.

The chain is built from TRBV5-6 and TRBJ2-7; D gene ambiguous. This CDR3 has 13 amino acids. V dropped 2 bases and J dropped 4 bases, with 10 bases sitting between them. Germline V lookup: CDR1 SGHDT, CDR2 YYEEEE. The CDR3 protein is CASSFYGPYEQYF. In nucleotides, the CDR3 is TGTGCCAGCAGCTTTTACGGTCCGTACGAGCAGTACTTC.

V is TRBV9 and J is TRBJ1-1; D is undetermined. The ends were cut back, 0 bases at V and 6 bases at J, with 12 bases in the middle. This CDR3 region has 14 residues. Per germline, CDR1 SGDLS and CDR2 YYNGEE. The CDR3 DNA sequence: TGTGCCAGCAGCGTAGTAAAAAAGAGGTCTGAAGCTTTCTTT. It yields the protein CASSVVKKRSEAFF.

This clone was seen only once. The V call is TRBV3-1 (or the pseudogene TRBV3-2), the J call TRBJ1-5; TRBD1 agrees at 11 bases. V was clipped by 0 bases and J by 6 bases; unmatched bases: 19. Germline V gene lookup returns CDR1 LGHDT and CDR2 YNNKEL (reference sequence). The CDR3 runs 21 residues. The CDR3 nucleotides read TGTGCCAGCAGCCAAGAGTACCGGGACAGGGGGTACTTAGGATCCAGTCAGCCCCAGCATTTT. Translating it yields CASSQEYRDRGYLGSSQPQHF.

The rearrangement links TRBV29-1 to TRBJ2-7, with TRBD1 matching over 9 bases. The CDR3 extends over 15 amino acids. The V gene end was trimmed by 6 bases and the J gene end by 6 bases; junction bases not matched to a gene: 15. CDR1 is SQVTM and CDR2 is ANQGSEA in the germline V gene. The CDR3 coding sequence is TGCAGCGTCACAACGCCGGGACAGGGTACCCTCGAGCAGTACTTC. Protein sequence: CSVTTPGQGTLEQYF.